This T cell receptor beta chain was profiled in a study of blood T cell repertoires in COVID-19. Background on the study: Acute and convalescent COVID-19 specimens originated in the United States, Italy and Spain. Nucleic acid was either cDNA or gDNA, and it came from T cells, B-cell-depleted T cells, or PBMCs.

As handled by the study authors: Reference gene primer amplification in the assay estimated nucleated cell counts. The method was immunoSEQ multiplex PCR; TCRdb's version includes in-frame clones alone and lacks a portion of them. V and J calls and clone size are given by that table; D and trimming were obtained from the DNA. The data contain fewer than 200,000 clones, approximately 80% of them singletons. Germline V gene data show CDR1 as MGHDK and CDR2 as SYGVNS. Between the trimmed V and J ends, which lost 5 bases and 5 bases, there was a span of 12 bases. The length of the CDR3 is 13 residues. This chain uses TRBV25-1 with TRBJ2-5; D may be TRBD1 (5 bases). The origin of this receptor is a woman aged 80 or older with acute or convalescent COVID-19. The sequencing input was peripheral blood. For the CDR3, the DNA is TGTGCCAGCAGTAAAGCAGGGCGCGAGACCCAGTACTTC. Amino acid sequence: CASSKAGRETQYF.